This TCR beta chain was captured in a study of cytomegalovirus exposure and HLA in healthy donors. Deletions cut 2 bases from V and 0 bases from J, with 7 bases between. This CDR3 region has 14 residues. Germline V gene lookup returns CDR1 MNHNS and CDR2 SASEGT. Amplification used 60 Vbeta primers and 13 Jbeta primers. Only in-frame clones appear in the TCRdb table, and some are missing; sequencing was by immunoSEQ multiplex PCR. This repertoire includes 130,000 or so clones. Sequenced input: PBMCs. This TCR came from a woman between 18 and 29 years old in good health and CMV-seronegative. This chain uses TRBV6-1 with TRBJ1-2, with D possibly TRBD1 on 6 matching bases. CDR3 amino acids: CASSERQANYGYTF. CDR3 DNA: TGTGCCAGCAGTGAAAGACAGGCTAACTATGGCTACACCTTC.